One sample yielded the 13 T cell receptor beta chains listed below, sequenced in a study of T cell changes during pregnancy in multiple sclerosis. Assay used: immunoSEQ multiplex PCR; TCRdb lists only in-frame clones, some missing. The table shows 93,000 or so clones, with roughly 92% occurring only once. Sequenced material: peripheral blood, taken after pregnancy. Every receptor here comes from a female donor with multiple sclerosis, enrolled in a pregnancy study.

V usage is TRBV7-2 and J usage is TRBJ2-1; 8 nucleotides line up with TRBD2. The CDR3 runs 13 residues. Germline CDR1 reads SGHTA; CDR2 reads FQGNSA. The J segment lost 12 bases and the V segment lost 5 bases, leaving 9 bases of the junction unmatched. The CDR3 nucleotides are TGTGCCAGCAGCCGGGGGGGGGACGCCGGGCAGTTCTTC. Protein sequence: CASSRGGDAGQFF. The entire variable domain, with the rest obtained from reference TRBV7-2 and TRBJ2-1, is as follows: GAGVSQSPSNKVTEKGKDVELRCDPISGHTALYWYRQSLGQGLEFLIYFQGNSAPDKSGLPSDRFSAERTGGSVSTLTIQRTQQEDSAVYLCASSRGGDAGQFFGPGTRLTVL.

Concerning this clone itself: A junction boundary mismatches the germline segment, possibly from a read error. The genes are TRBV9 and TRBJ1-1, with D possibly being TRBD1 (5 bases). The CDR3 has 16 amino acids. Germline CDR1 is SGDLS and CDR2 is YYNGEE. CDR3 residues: CASSPGNSPRNTEAFF. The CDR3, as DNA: TGCGCCAGCAGCCCAGGGAACAGCCCTCGGAACACTGAAGCTTTCTTT.

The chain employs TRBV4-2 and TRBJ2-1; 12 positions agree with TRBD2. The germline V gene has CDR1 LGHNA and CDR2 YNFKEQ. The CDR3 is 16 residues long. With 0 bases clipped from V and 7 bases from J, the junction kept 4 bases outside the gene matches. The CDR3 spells CASSQEASGGGNEQFF. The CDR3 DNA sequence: TGTGCCAGCAGCCAAGAGGCTAGCGGGGGGGGAAATGAGCAGTTCTTC.

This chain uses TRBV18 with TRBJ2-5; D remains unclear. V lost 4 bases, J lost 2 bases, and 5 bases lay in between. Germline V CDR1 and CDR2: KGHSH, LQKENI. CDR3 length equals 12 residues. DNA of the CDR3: TGTGCCAGCTCACTTATGCAAGAGACCCAGTACTTC. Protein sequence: CASSLMQETQYF.

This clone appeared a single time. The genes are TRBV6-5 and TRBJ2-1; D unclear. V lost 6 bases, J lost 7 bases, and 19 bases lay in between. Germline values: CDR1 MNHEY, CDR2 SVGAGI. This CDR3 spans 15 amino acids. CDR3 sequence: CASRTTSVRRNEQFF. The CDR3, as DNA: TGTGCCAGCAGAACCACCTCAGTGAGGCGGAATGAGCAGTTCTTC.

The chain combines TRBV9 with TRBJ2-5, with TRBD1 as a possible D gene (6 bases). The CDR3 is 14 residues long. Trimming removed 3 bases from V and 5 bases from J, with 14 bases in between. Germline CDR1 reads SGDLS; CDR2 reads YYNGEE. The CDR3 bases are TGTGCCAGCAGCGCCTTACAGGGTGGGGAGACCCAGTACTTC. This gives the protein CASSALQGGETQYF.

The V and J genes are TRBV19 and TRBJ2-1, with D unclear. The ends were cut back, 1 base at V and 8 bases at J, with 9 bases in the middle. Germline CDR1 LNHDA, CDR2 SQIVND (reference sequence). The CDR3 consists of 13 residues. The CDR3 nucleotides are TGTGCCAGTAGTATAGGAGGCGTTGATGAGCAGTTCTTC. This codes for CASSIGGVDEQFF.

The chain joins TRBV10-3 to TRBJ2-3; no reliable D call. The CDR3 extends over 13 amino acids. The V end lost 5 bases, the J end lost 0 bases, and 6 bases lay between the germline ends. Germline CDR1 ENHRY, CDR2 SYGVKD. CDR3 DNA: TGTGCCATCAGTCCTTCTAGCACAGATACGCAGTATTTT. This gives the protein CAISPSSTDTQYF.

The CDR3 is CASSYLPRSGNTEAFF. The DNA of the CDR3 is TGTGCCAGCAGTTACCTTCCCCGGAGTGGGAACACTGAAGCTTTCTTT. The V call is TRBV6-6, the J call TRBJ1-1; D unclear. CDR3 length: 16 residues. Trimming took off 2 bases at V and 1 base at J, with 14 bases between the two ends. Germline CDR1 MNHNY, CDR2 SVGAGI (reference sequence).

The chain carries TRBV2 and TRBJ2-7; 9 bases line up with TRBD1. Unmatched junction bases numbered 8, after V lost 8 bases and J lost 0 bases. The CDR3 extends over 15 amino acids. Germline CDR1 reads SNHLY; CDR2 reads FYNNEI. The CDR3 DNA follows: TGTGCCAGCTACGGACAGGGGCAGAGCTCCTACGAGCAGTACTTC. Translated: CASYGQGQSSYEQYF.

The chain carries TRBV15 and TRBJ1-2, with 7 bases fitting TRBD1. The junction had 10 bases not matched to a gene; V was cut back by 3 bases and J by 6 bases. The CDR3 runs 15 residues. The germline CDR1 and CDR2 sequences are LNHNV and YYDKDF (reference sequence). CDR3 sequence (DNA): TGTGCCACCAGCAGTGACCCGACAGGGCTGCATGGCTACACCTTC. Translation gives CATSSDPTGLHGYTF.

In DNA form, the CDR3 reads TGTGCCAGTAGTATAGGACTAGCTATTAAGGATACGCAGTATTTT. Protein sequence: CASSIGLAIKDTQYF. J is TRBJ2-3 and V is TRBV19; TRBD2 matches 7 bases. Germline CDR1 is LNHDA and CDR2 is SQIVND (reference sequence). The V segment lost 1 base and the J segment 6 bases; nucleotides outside the gene matches: 7. The CDR3 consists of 15 residues.

CDR3 residues: CASSQAGDHSYGYTF. The CDR3, as DNA: TGCGCCAGCAGCCAAGCGGGGGACCATTCATATGGCTACACCTTC. J is TRBJ1-2 and V is TRBV4-3; D possibly corresponds to TRBD1 (5 bases). This CDR3 region has 15 residues. The germline gives CDR1 LGHNA, CDR2 YSLEER. V was pared by 1 base and J by 5 bases, with 14 bases between.